This entry concerns a single T cell receptor (beta chain). This entry comes from a study of cytomegalovirus exposure and HLA in healthy donors. PCR involved 60 Vbeta and 13 Jbeta primers. The assay was immunoSEQ multiplex PCR, and TCRdb's table has in-frame clones only and misses some. In the table there are some 130,000 clones, about 80% of which are singletons. Per the germline V gene, CDR1 is MNHEY and CDR2 is SVGAGI. This CDR3 region has 15 residues. The ends lost 6 bases at V and 8 bases at J; junction bases unmatched: 12. The chain has TRBV6-5 and TRBJ2-1, with 8 bases identical to TRBD2. The sample taken for sequencing was PBMCs. The source of this sequence is a man aged 25 to 45 in good health and CMV-seronegative. CDR3: CASRHPTSAGDEQFF. The CDR3 DNA reads as TGTGCCAGCAGACACCCGACTAGCGCGGGGGATGAGCAGTTCTTC.